This is a list of T cell receptor beta chains from one sample in a study of CD8+ T cells in alopecia areata. The table came from immunoSEQ multiplex PCR; TCRdb's copy has only in-frame clones and leaves some out. The sample holds roughly 99,000 clones; roughly 84% are singletons and the top ten take roughly 25%. The sequencing here drew on CD8+ T cells sorted from blood, taken at week 24, from a patient treated with tofacitinib. All receptors come from a human donor with alopecia areata. CDR3s include the opening cysteine and the closing phenylalanine or tryptophan. The order of the fields is CDR3 DNA, CDR3 protein, clone size, D gene, V gene, J gene. The D gene is left open where the match is weak. Clone size is given for some rows only: seen once, a few or many times, or a class if the clone is expanded.

TGTGCCAGTAGTATAGTTGCGGCAGATACGCAGTATTTT	CASSIVAADTQYF	-	-	TRBV19	TRBJ2-3
TGCAGCGTTGAAGGTGAGGACGAGGTGTTAGCTTTCTTT	CSVEGEDEVLAFF	-	-	TRBV29-1	TRBJ1-1
TGTGCCAGCAGCCAGACTAGCGGGGGGGCGGATGAGCAGTTCTTC	CASSQTSGGADEQFF	-	TRBD2	TRBV4-2	TRBJ2-1
TGCAGCGTGGGGGGACATTCGAGCTCTGGAAACACCATATATTTT	CSVGGHSSSGNTIYF	-	-	TRBV29-1	TRBJ1-3
TGCGCCAGCAGCTTGTGGGGCAACCAAGAGACCCAGTACTTC	CASSLWGNQETQYF	-	-	TRBV5-1	TRBJ2-5
TGTGCCAGCAGCCCCCGGACAGTCCCTCCCTACGAGCAGTACTTC	CASSPRTVPPYEQYF	-	-	TRBV7-2	TRBJ2-7
TGTGCCAGCAGCTCCGGACTAGCGGGGGATACGCAGTATTTT	CASSSGLAGDTQYF	-	TRBD2	TRBV14	TRBJ2-3
TGTGCCAGTAGTATCGGGGGCTATGAGCAGTTCTTC	CASSIGGYEQFF	-	-	TRBV19	TRBJ2-1
TGTGCCAGCAGTGAGTCCGGGAGCTACGAGCAGTACTTC	CASSESGSYEQYF	-	-	TRBV7-9	TRBJ2-7
TGTGCCAGCAGCATCCTGACAGGGGGGGTGGACGAGCAGTACTTC	CASSILTGGVDEQYF	-	TRBD1	TRBV7-9	TRBJ2-7
TGTGCCACCAGCAGAGAGCTGGCCTACTACGAGCAGTACTTC	CATSRELAYYEQYF	-	-	TRBV15	TRBJ2-7
TGCGCCAGCAGCTCCCGGGACAGTGGCTACGAGCAGTACTTC	CASSSRDSGYEQYF	-	TRBD1	TRBV5-1	TRBJ2-7
TGTGCCAGCAGTGTTAGCGGGGGGGCTTTATACAATGAGCAGTTCTTC	CASSVSGGALYNEQFF	once	TRBD2	TRBV6-1	TRBJ2-1
TGTGCCAGCAGTTCGGACAGGGGGTACACTGAAGCTTTCTTT	CASSSDRGYTEAFF	few	TRBD1	TRBV25-1	TRBJ1-1
TGTGCCAGCAGCCCCGGGGCTTGGGGCGGAATTTCGACAGATACGCAGTATTTT	CASSPGAWGGISTDTQYF	-	-	TRBV9	TRBJ2-3
TGCGCCAGCAGTGAAGGTCCGGGACAGGGACATCAAGAGACCCAGTACTTC	CASSEGPGQGHQETQYF	-	TRBD1	TRBV10-1	TRBJ2-5
TGCACCAAAGGGGACCAGCAGTACTTC	CTKGDQQYF	once	-	TRBV29-1	TRBJ2-7
TGTGCCAGCAGCGGGGACAGCCGGCCTTCTAACTATGGCTACACCTTC	CASSGDSRPSNYGYTF	-	TRBD1	TRBV7-9	TRBJ1-2
TGCAGCTTCTTGACTAACTATGGCTACACCTTC	CSFLTNYGYTF	-	-	TRBV29-1	TRBJ1-2
TGTGCCAGCGTAATAGGACTAGCGGGGGATAACTACAATGAGCAGTTCTTC	CASVIGLAGDNYNEQFF	-	TRBD2	TRBV11-1	TRBJ2-1
TGTGCCAGCAGTTACGACAGGGGGCAGGACACTGAAGCTTTCTTT	CASSYDRGQDTEAFF	-	TRBD1	TRBV6-5	TRBJ1-1
TGTGCCAGCAGTGAGGACTCCCCTTCCATAAACATTCAGTACTTC	CASSEDSPSINIQYF	-	-	TRBV2	TRBJ2-4
TGCGCCAGCAGCCAAGATGGGACAGGGGTGGAGACCCAGTACTTC	CASSQDGTGVETQYF	-	TRBD1	TRBV4-3	TRBJ2-5
TGTGCCAGCAGCTCACCGGGACAGATCATGAACACTGAAGCTTTCTTT	CASSSPGQIMNTEAFF	once	TRBD1	TRBV7-9	TRBJ1-1
TGTGCCAGCAGCTTAGAACAGAACTATGGCTACACCTTC	CASSLEQNYGYTF	-	-	TRBV13	TRBJ1-2
TGCGCCAGCAGCCCAGGGACAGGGGTTTACGAGCAGTACTTC	CASSPGTGVYEQYF	-	TRBD1	TRBV5-1	TRBJ2-7
TGCGCCAGCAGCTTGGCTGGAGAGGCTGCCTACGAGCAGTACTTC	CASSLAGEAAYEQYF	few	-	TRBV5-1	TRBJ2-7
TGTGCCAGTAGCCTAGGCCATGGCAATGAGCAGTTCTTC	CASSLGHGNEQFF	-	-	TRBV11-3	TRBJ2-1
TGTGCCATCCCTAGACCCGACACAATTACCGGGGAGCTGTTTTTT	CAIPRPDTITGELFF	-	-	TRBV2	TRBJ2-2
TGCGCCAGCAGCTTGCTTCCGGTAGCAGGGCAGGATTCACCCCTCCACTTT	CASSLLPVAGQDSPLHF	-	-	TRBV5-1	TRBJ1-6
TGTGCCAGCAGTACACCGGGACAGGGGGTCTACGAGCAGTACTTC	CASSTPGQGVYEQYF	-	TRBD1	TRBV6-5	TRBJ2-7
TGTGCCAGCAGCTTAGCCGACAGCTACTACGAGCAGTACTTC	CASSLADSYYEQYF	-	-	TRBV7-2	TRBJ2-7
TGTGCCAGCAGCGTGCCTGACTATGGCTACACCTTC	CASSVPDYGYTF	-	-	TRBV9	TRBJ1-2
TGCAGCGTGCCCACAGGGGCCGGGGCCAACGTCCTGACTTTC	CSVPTGAGANVLTF	few	TRBD1	TRBV29-1	TRBJ2-6
TGTGCCAGTTCAGACAGCGGGGCCTACGAGCAGTACTTC	CASSDSGAYEQYF	-	TRBD2	TRBV19	TRBJ2-7
TGTGCCAGCAGCCCCACGAGTGGGGCCACCGGGGAGCTGTTTTTT	CASSPTSGATGELFF	-	-	TRBV4-2	TRBJ2-2
TGCGCCAGCAGCCTACGGGGTCAAGGTCGATACGAGCAGTACTTC	CASSLRGQGRYEQYF	-	-	TRBV4-1	TRBJ2-7
TGTGCCAGCAGCCCCGGGGGGGGTAACACTGAAGCTTTCTTT	CASSPGGGNTEAFF	-	-	TRBV6-5	TRBJ1-1
TGTGCCAGCAGCTTTGGGGGCAGGGTCTACCAAGAGACCCAGTACTTC	CASSFGGRVYQETQYF	-	-	TRBV7-9	TRBJ2-5
TGTGCCAGTAGTGATACCTCCTACAATGAGCAGTTCTTC	CASSDTSYNEQFF	-	-	TRBV19	TRBJ2-1
TGTGCCAGCAGTTACTTGCGGCAGGGGTTGGGCTACACCTTC	CASSYLRQGLGYTF	-	-	TRBV6-5	TRBJ1-2
TGTGCCAGCAGTGTGTCCCTTCCCGGTGAGGGCACAGATACGCAGTATTTT	CASSVSLPGEGTDTQYF	-	-	TRBV2	TRBJ2-3
TGTGCCAGCAGTTTTGGCAGGGCTAACTATGGCTACACCTTC	CASSFGRANYGYTF	once	-	TRBV6-5	TRBJ1-2
TGTGCCAGCAGCTCGCCCCGACAGGGGGATGGCTACACCTTC	CASSSPRQGDGYTF	-	TRBD1	TRBV7-9	TRBJ1-2
TGCGCCAGCAGCCATCAGGGCTCCGAGCAGTACTTC	CASSHQGSEQYF	-	-	TRBV4-3	TRBJ2-7
TGTGCCATCAGTGAGGACAGGGGAAGGTATGGCTACACCTTC	CAISEDRGRYGYTF	-	TRBD1	TRBV10-3	TRBJ1-2
TGTGCCAGCAGCTCCCGGGCCAGTGAAGCTTTCTTT	CASSSRASEAFF	-	-	TRBV13	TRBJ1-1
TGTGCCAGCAGCAGGCGACAGGGGTCGGCCACTGAAGCTTTCTTT	CASSRRQGSATEAFF	-	TRBD1	TRBV5-8	TRBJ1-1
TGCGCCAGCGGGGGGACAGACTTTAACACTGAAGCTTTCTTT	CASGGTDFNTEAFF	-	TRBD1	TRBV5-1	TRBJ1-1
TGTGCCAGCAGCCAGCTAGCGGGGGGATCCTACGAGCAGTACTTC	CASSQLAGGSYEQYF	few	TRBD2	TRBV4-2	TRBJ2-7
TGTGCCAGCAGTGAACAGACCGGGGAGCTGTTTTTT	CASSEQTGELFF	once	-	TRBV6-1	TRBJ2-2
TGTGCCATCAGTGAGTCGGGGTTGGGACAGCCCCAGCATTTT	CAISESGLGQPQHF	-	-	TRBV10-3	TRBJ1-5
TGTGCCAGCAGCTGGGACAGCTCCTACGAGCAGTACTTC	CASSWDSSYEQYF	-	TRBD1	TRBV7-9	TRBJ2-7
TGCGCCAGCAGTCAACATCCCGGGACAGGGGTGTCCGAGCAGTACTTC	CASSQHPGTGVSEQYF	-	TRBD1	TRBV23-1	TRBJ2-7